Below, 18 T cell receptor beta chains from the same sample are listed, as sequenced in a study of cytomegalovirus exposure and HLA in healthy donors (TCRdb year 2017). Receptor amplification or capture employed the immunoSEQ multiplex PCR assay. A mixture of 60 forward primers for TCR Vbeta segments and 13 reverse primers for TCR Jbeta segments was used in the multiplex PCR. Here the immuneACCESS table is served through TCRdb, limited to in-frame sequences with V and J called. Missing clones are a known gap in these copies; in checked studies unresolved V genes cover under half, and the rest lacks a known reason. This sample gives some 120,000 clones in total; about 70% of them show up just once. Approximately 4.1% of the sample belongs to the ten largest clones. Sequenced material: PBMCs. Receptors originate from a woman aged 40-49 years in good health and CMV-seronegative.

The chain has TRBV28 and TRBJ1-5, with 7 positions matching TRBD1. There are 12 residues in the CDR3. Trimming took 10 bases from V and 7 from J; bases not matched to a gene: 7. The V gene's germline CDR1 is MDHEN and CDR2 SYDVKM. CDR3 coding DNA: TGTGCCACCAGACAGGGAAACCAGCCCCAGCATTTT. It translates to CATRQGNQPQHF.

The CDR3 nucleotides are TGTGCCAGCAGCCCACAACTAGCTGAGGATACGCAGTATTTT. Translating gives CASSPQLAEDTQYF. The chain carries TRBV11-1 and TRBJ2-3, with D possibly being TRBD2 (6 bases). Germline V gives CDR1 SGHAT, CDR2 FQDESV (reference sequence). V shed 5 bases and J shed 6 bases, with 15 bases lying between them. The CDR3 is made up of 14 amino acids. The variable domain in full, completed from reference TRBV11-1 and TRBJ2-3, reads EAEVAQSPRYKITEKSQAVAFWCDPISGHATLYWYRQILGQGPELLVQFQDESVVDDSQLPKDRFSAERLKGVDSTLKIQPAELGDSAMYLCASSPQLAEDTQYFGPGTRLTVL.

V gene TRBV28 combines with J gene TRBJ2-7, with TRBD1 matching 8 bases. The germline gives CDR1 MDHEN, CDR2 SYDVKM. The CDR3 is 14 residues long. The V segment lost 5 bases and the J segment 4 bases; nucleotides outside the gene matches: 7. CDR3 protein: CASSATGVGYEQYF. The CDR3 DNA follows: TGTGCCAGCAGTGCGACAGGGGTAGGATACGAGCAGTACTTC.

The genes are TRBV7-9 and TRBJ2-5, with D perhaps matching TRBD1 (6 bases). The J call may be in error: the DNA end matches TRBJ2-7 better. This CDR3 is 12 amino acids long. Per germline, CDR1 SEHNR and CDR2 FQNEAQ (reference sequence). The CDR3 sequence is CASSQQGYEQYF. CDR3 DNA sequence: TGTGCCAGCAGCCAACAGGGTTACGAGCAGTACTTC.

The chain employs TRBV9 and TRBJ1-3, with TRBD1 identical over 8 bases. V was pared by 2 bases and J by 3 bases, with 7 bases of the junction left unmatched. This CDR3 is built from 16 residues. CDR1 is SGDLS and CDR2 is YYNGEE in the germline V gene. CDR3 residues: CASSVAQGAGGNTIYF. CDR3 DNA sequence: TGTGCCAGCAGCGTGGCCCAGGGGGCAGGTGGAAACACCATATATTTT. Complete variable domain (other parts from reference TRBV9 and TRBJ1-3): DSGVTQTPKHLITATGQRVTLRCSPRSGDLSVYWYQQSLDQGLQFLIQYYNGEERAKGNILERFSAQQFPDLHSELNLSSLELGDSALYFCASSVAQGAGGNTIYFGEGSWLTVV.

The rearrangement joins TRBV19 to TRBJ1-5; 8 nucleotides agree with TRBD1. Trimming took 5 bases from V and 5 from J; bases not matched to a gene: 17. CDR1 LNHDA and CDR2 SQIVND come from the germline V gene (reference sequence). The CDR3 contains 18 residues. CDR3 region: CASSARGTGSREDQPQHF. In DNA form, the CDR3 reads TGTGCCAGTAGTGCCCGGGGGACAGGAAGTAGGGAGGATCAGCCCCAGCATTTT.

J is TRBJ2-1 and V is TRBV9, with D perhaps matching TRBD2 (7 bases). Looked up from germline, CDR1 is SGDLS and CDR2 is YYNGEE. There are 15 residues in the CDR3. Between the trimmed V and J ends, which lost 6 bases and 4 bases, there was a span of 17 bases. CDR3 loop: CASTLRGEGYNEQFF. CDR3 sequence (DNA): TGTGCCAGCACCTTAAGGGGGGAGGGGTACAATGAGCAGTTCTTC.

V is TRBV27 and J is TRBJ2-1; 9 bases are shared with TRBD2. After removal of 8 bases from V and 7 bases from J, the junction contained 3 bases not matched to a gene. CDR1 and CDR2 from the germline V gene are MNHEY and SMNVEV (reference sequence). This CDR3 has 12 amino acids. The CDR3 DNA reads TGTGCCAGCCAGCGGGGGGCAAATGAGCAGTTCTTC. It encodes CASQRGANEQFF.

This rearrangement joins TRBV7-9 to TRBJ2-5, with unresolved D. The CDR3 consists of 13 residues. V was cut by 5 bases and J by 7 bases, with 14 bases left in between. The germline CDR1 and CDR2 sequences are SEHNR and FQNEAQ (reference sequence). The chain's CDR3 is CASSPDGAGTQYF. The DNA for the CDR3 is TGTGCCAGCAGCCCCGACGGCGCAGGGACCCAGTACTTC.

V and J are TRBV4-1 and TRBJ2-7, with D possibly being TRBD1 (6 bases). This CDR3 has 17 amino acids. Trimming pared 1 base from V and 0 bases from J, leaving 16 bases between. Per germline, CDR1 MGHRA and CDR2 YSYEKL. This chain's CDR3 is CASSQVNGQLSSYEQYF. In DNA form, the CDR3 reads TGCGCCAGCAGCCAAGTGAACGGACAGCTTAGCTCCTACGAGCAGTACTTC.

The chain combines TRBV27 with TRBJ2-2; 7 nucleotides line up with TRBD2. Trimming at V came to 0 bases and at J to 1 base, leaving 8 bases not matched to a gene. CDR1 is MNHEY and CDR2 is SMNVEV in the germline V gene (reference sequence). This CDR3 is built from 18 residues. The CDR3 nucleotides read TGTGCCAGCAGTTTATCTCCCGGGGGAGGGTTGAACACCGGGGAGCTGTTTTTT. Translated: CASSLSPGGGLNTGELFF.

This clone appeared a few times. The rearrangement links TRBV7-8 to TRBJ2-5, with TRBD2 identical over 7 bases. Trimming took 4 bases from V and 3 from J; bases not matched to a gene: 11. The CDR3 extends over 16 amino acids. Germline CDR1 reads SGHVS; CDR2 reads FQNEAQ. The CDR3 loop is CASSSGTGAGKETQYF. The CDR3 nucleotides read TGTGCCAGCAGCTCCGGGACTGGAGCGGGGAAAGAGACCCAGTACTTC.

The chain uses TRBV6-6 and TRBJ2-7; no firm D call. V lost 4 bases to trimming and J lost 6 bases, with 10 bases between them. Germline V lookup: CDR1 MNHNY, CDR2 SVGAGI (reference sequence). The CDR3 runs to 12 residues. CDR3 sequence reads: CASSLDFTEQYF. The CDR3 coding sequence is TGTGCCAGCAGTTTAGACTTTACCGAGCAGTACTTC.

V is TRBV4-3 and J is TRBJ1-4; possibly TRBD1 for D (6 bases). The germline V gene encodes CDR1 LGHNA and CDR2 YSLEER. V dropped 4 bases and J dropped 1 base, with 10 bases sitting between them. The CDR3 runs 15 residues. In nucleotides, the CDR3 is TGCGCCAGCAGCCCAGGGGACGGAACTAATGAAAAACTGTTTTTT. This sequence encodes CASSPGDGTNEKLFF.

The chain joins TRBV5-1 to TRBJ2-1, with 8 bases lining up with TRBD1. The CDR3 spans 15 residues. Germline assignment: CDR1 SGHRS and CDR2 YFSETQ. V lost 4 bases to trimming and J lost 7 bases; unmatched junction nucleotides: 10. The DNA for the CDR3 is TGCGCCAGCAGCGTGAATGGACAGGGAACGAATGAGCAGTTCTTC. This sequence encodes CASSVNGQGTNEQFF.

As to this clone: The junction shows a germline mismatch at one end, possibly a read error. This chain uses TRBV7-9 with TRBJ1-1; D unclear. Germline V CDR1 and CDR2: SEHNR, FQNEAQ (reference sequence). The CDR3 totals 14 residues. CDR3 nucleotide sequence: TGTGCCGGCAGCTTATGGAGGTTCGGCACTGAAGCTTTCTTT. Protein sequence: CAGSLWRFGTEAFF.

For the CDR3, the DNA is TGCGCCAGCAGCCAATCCCCCGGAGGCCCTGACAATGAGCAGTTCTTC. It encodes CASSQSPGGPDNEQFF. This chain connects TRBV4-1 to TRBJ2-1, with TRBD2 as a possible D gene (5 bases). Trimming removed 2 bases from V and 5 bases from J, with 16 bases in between. The CDR3 is 16 residues long. Germline CDR1 MGHRA, CDR2 YSYEKL.

The count of this clone is one. The rearrangement links TRBV27 to TRBJ1-1, with 8 bases matching TRBD1. This CDR3 has 13 residues. The V and J ends lost 8 bases and 5 bases, in that order; junction bases with no gene match: 7. CDR1 is MNHEY and CDR2 is SMNVEV in the germline V gene (reference sequence). DNA of the CDR3: TGTGCCAGCTCTCCGGACAGGGTTACTGAAGCTTTCTTT. This sequence encodes CASSPDRVTEAFF.